The clone carrying this T cell receptor beta chain was counted many times. Its target is unknown. The data stem from a study of beta chain features in type 1 diabetes. The V gene's germline CDR1 is SGHRS and CDR2 YFSETQ. CDR3 size: 16 residues. V was clipped by 1 base and J by 8 bases, with 19 bases between them. Isolated RNA was reverse transcribed in full, so expressed TCRB transcripts were sequenced. Using immunoSEQ multiplex PCR, the repertoire was profiled, and TCRdb retains in-frame clones only, with some absent. The data hold approximately 120,000 clones, with around 16% observed a single time. Overall study results and limits: Across all four CD4+ subsets, people with type 1 diabetes showed modestly shorter TCRB CDR3s.

This TCR was sampled from a young man with type 1 diabetes. The genes are TRBV5-1 and TRBJ2-1; the D gene is possibly TRBD2 (6 bases). The sequencing input was central memory CD4+ T cells from blood. The CDR3 reads CASSLRYGGRLDEQFF. The CDR3 bases are TGCGCCAGCAGCTTGAGGTACGGAGGGCGGCTCGATGAGCAGTTCTTC.